This entry features one TCR beta chain sequence. The source of the sample is a study of cytotoxic CD8 clonotypes in ibrutinib-treated CLL. About 2.2 micrograms of genomic DNA, which was extracted from cryopreserved PBMCs, served as the material used for the TCR beta libraries. V was clipped by 3 bases and J by 7 bases; unmatched bases: 19. Germline V CDR1 and CDR2: ENHRY, SYGVKD. The CDR3 loop spans 18 amino acids. TCRdb's table, derived via immunoSEQ multiplex PCR, lists solely in-frame clones and lacks some. The sample records roughly 150,000 clones, roughly 88% being singletons. The chain joins TRBV10-3 to TRBJ2-7; 9 positions agree with TRBD2. The TCR originated in a human donor with chronic lymphocytic leukemia. The specimen comprised PBMCs, sampled at disease progression, from a patient treated with ibrutinib. For the CDR3, the DNA is TGTGCCATCAGTGAATGGACTAGCGCCGCTGGGGGGAGGGTTGAGCAGTACTTC. This codes for CAISEWTSAAGGRVEQYF.